The rows below give T cell receptor beta chains drawn from one sample of a study of T cell responses to AZD1222 COVID-19 vaccine. Using immunoSEQ multiplex PCR, the repertoire was profiled, and TCRdb retains in-frame clones only, with some absent. The profile shows about 140,000 clones, just under 95% of them singletons. The specimen was peripheral blood, collected on day 0 of AZD1222 vaccination. The receptors come from an adult in good health. Both conserved end residues are part of each CDR3. Fields, in order: V gene, D gene, clone size, J gene, CDR3 DNA, CDR3 protein. A D gene is named only where the DNA matches it firmly. A clone size is listed for some rows: how often the clone was seen (once, few, many), or a class if it is expanded.

TRBV6-5	TRBD1	few	TRBJ1-2	TGTGCCAGCAGTTACCTGTCAGGGGGCGCAGGAGGCTACACCTTC	CASSYLSGGAGGYTF
TRBV19	NA	NA	TRBJ1-4	TGTGCCAGTAGTATAGTGACGGCAACTAATGAAAAACTGTTTTTT	CASSIVTATNEKLFF
TRBV28	NA	NA	TRBJ1-1	TGTGCCAGCAGTTTAACTGGCAGCGTGAACACTGAAGCTTTCTTT	CASSLTGSVNTEAFF
TRBV28	TRBD2	NA	TRBJ2-7	TGTGCCAGCATTCCCCTGCGGGAGAACCACGAGCAGTACTTC	CASIPLRENHEQYF
TRBV5-4	TRBD2	NA	TRBJ2-7	TGTGCCAGCAGCTTGCCTAGCGGGAGCTCCTACGAGCAGTACTTC	CASSLPSGSSYEQYF
TRBV9	TRBD1	NA	TRBJ1-2	TGTGCCAGCAGCGCCCAGGACAGGGGGCAGGGCTACACCTTC	CASSAQDRGQGYTF
TRBV4-2	TRBD2	NA	TRBJ2-7	TGTGCCAGCAGCCAAGAGTGGCTTGGGGTTAGCGGGAGGAGGGAGCAGTACTTC	CASSQEWLGVSGRREQYF
TRBV9	TRBD2	NA	TRBJ2-7	TGTGCCAGCAGCGCGAACCCGGGGGGGTCGGACGAGCAGTACTTC	CASSANPGGSDEQYF
TRBV7-2	TRBD2	NA	TRBJ2-5	TGTGCCAGCAGCCAAGGACTAGCGGGAGTGGAGACCCAGTACTTC	CASSQGLAGVETQYF
TRBV4-1	TRBD1	NA	TRBJ1-1	TGCGCCAGCAGCCACCTCGGACAGGGCCCTGAAGCTTTCTTT	CASSHLGQGPEAFF
TRBV7-2	NA	NA	TRBJ2-5	TGTGCCAGCAGCTTATACAGGGTGGTAGAGACCCAGTACTTC	CASSLYRVVETQYF
TRBV6-5	TRBD1	once	TRBJ2-1	TGTGCCAGCAGTAGACCCGGGACAGGGGGCAATGAGCAGTTCTTC	CASSRPGTGGNEQFF
TRBV28	TRBD2	NA	TRBJ2-3	TGTGCCAGCAGTGCCGGTTTCACTAGCGGCACAGATACGCAGTATTTT	CASSAGFTSGTDTQYF
TRBV28	NA	medium-sized	TRBJ1-5	TGTGCCAGCAGTTTGACCCTATTCCTAGGGAGCAATCAGCCCCAGCATTTT	CASSLTLFLGSNQPQHF
TRBV5-1	NA	NA	TRBJ2-1	TGCGCCAGCAGCTTGGCGGCTATTCAGTTCTTC	CASSLAAIQFF
TRBV7-6	NA	NA	TRBJ1-1	TGTGCCAGCACCCCAGGACAGCACAGCTGGGCTTTCTTT	CASTPGQHSWAFF
TRBV11-2	NA	NA	TRBJ1-2	TGTGCCGCCGGGGGAGGCCCTAACTATGGCTACACCTTC	CAAGGGPNYGYTF
TRBV5-4	NA	NA	TRBJ1-1	TGTGCCAGCAGCTTCGGGACGCACCTTGGCGACACTGAAGCTTTCTTT	CASSFGTHLGDTEAFF
TRBV28	NA	NA	TRBJ2-7	TGTGCCAGCAGTTTAGGCCACAACGAGCAGTACTTC	CASSLGHNEQYF
TRBV27	NA	NA	TRBJ2-7	TGTGCCAGCAGTTTAGGGGGTTACGAGCAGTACTTC	CASSLGGYEQYF
TRBV19	NA	NA	TRBJ1-2	TGTGCCAGTAGTATCCAGAGAGATGGCTACACCTTC	CASSIQRDGYTF
TRBV11-2	NA	NA	TRBJ1-2	TGTGCCAGCAGCTTAGAACTGGGGGCGGCCTATGGCTACACCTTC	CASSLELGAAYGYTF
TRBV12-3/TRBV12-4	NA	NA	TRBJ2-1	TGTGCCAGCAGTCGCACCCGGGATGAGCAGTTCTTC	CASSRTRDEQFF
TRBV7-8	NA	NA	TRBJ1-5	TGTGCCAGCAGCTTAGCGGCAGGGAATCAGCCCCAGCATTTT	CASSLAAGNQPQHF
TRBV6-4	TRBD2	NA	TRBJ2-7	TGTGCCAGCAGTGACTCGAGGAGGCTGAAGACTAGCGGGAGGTCCTACGAGCAGTACTTC	CASSDSRRLKTSGRSYEQYF
TRBV28	TRBD2	NA	TRBJ2-1	TGTGCCAGCAGTTTATCTCTAAAGACTAGCAGGGCCCTAGCCTACAATGAGCAGTTCTTC	CASSLSLKTSRALAYNEQFF
TRBV27	NA	NA	TRBJ1-1	TGTGCCAGCAGTCCCGTTCGGGGGGCTATGGGCACTGAAGCTTTCTTT	CASSPVRGAMGTEAFF
TRBV19	NA	NA	TRBJ1-2	TGTGCCAGTAGTATACCCCCCACAGGGATCAACTATGGCTACACCTTC	CASSIPPTGINYGYTF
TRBV18	NA	once	TRBJ1-5	TGTGCCAGCTCACCTGGCAGCAGCAATCAGCCCCAGCATTTT	CASSPGSSNQPQHF
TRBV29-1	NA	once	TRBJ1-5	TGCAGCGTAGCCCGGGACAGCAATCAGCCCCAGCATTTT	CSVARDSNQPQHF
TRBV7-9	NA	NA	TRBJ2-5	TGTGCCAGCAGCTTAGGGTCGACAGATCGGGAGACCCAGTACTTC	CASSLGSTDRETQYF
TRBV6-5	TRBD2	NA	TRBJ2-5	TGTGCCAGCAGTTACTCAGCGGGGGAAGGGACCCAGTACTTC	CASSYSAGEGTQYF
TRBV5-1	NA	NA	TRBJ2-5	TGCGCCAGCAGCCCCCGGCCCAGGGCCCAAGAGACCCAGTACTTC	CASSPRPRAQETQYF
TRBV5-1	TRBD2	NA	TRBJ2-1	TGCGCCAGTGCTAGCGGAACCTACAATGAGCAGTTCTTC	CASASGTYNEQFF
TRBV5-5	TRBD1	once	TRBJ2-5	TGTGCCAGCAGCTCGCTCGGACAGGGGACAACCCAAGAGACCCAGTACTTC	CASSSLGQGTTQETQYF
TRBV7-9	TRBD1	NA	TRBJ2-2	TGTGCCAGCAGCTTAGAGGGGGCGGACACCGGGGAGCTGTTTTTT	CASSLEGADTGELFF
TRBV11-1	NA	NA	TRBJ2-7	TGTGCCAGCAGCTTACGCCTGGGATCCGAGCAGTACTTC	CASSLRLGSEQYF
TRBV3-1/TRBV3-2	TRBD2	NA	TRBJ2-2	TGTGCCAGCAGCCAAGTTGTGCTAGCGGGAGGGAACACCGGGGAGCTGTTTTTT	CASSQVVLAGGNTGELFF
TRBV2	NA	NA	TRBJ1-1	TGTGCCAGCACCTACATAATGAACACTGAAGCTTTCTTT	CASTYIMNTEAFF
TRBV25-1	NA	once	TRBJ1-4	TGTGCCAGCAGGGACGCGTTCACTAATGAAAAACTGTTTTTT	CASRDAFTNEKLFF
TRBV11-3	NA	NA	TRBJ2-7	TGTGCCAGCAGCTTGGGTTATTCGTCGGGCGAGCAGTACTTC	CASSLGYSSGEQYF
TRBV6-6	NA	NA	TRBJ2-5	TGTGCCAGCAACCCAGCGGAGGGAGAGACCCAGTACTTC	CASNPAEGETQYF
TRBV4-1	TRBD2	NA	TRBJ2-1	TGCGCCAGCAGCCGCTCGACTAGCGGGACTTACAATGAGCAGTTCTTC	CASSRSTSGTYNEQFF
TRBV5-4	NA	NA	TRBJ1-2	TGTGCCAGCAGCTTCAGTAAGGGAACAAACTATGGCTACACCTTC	CASSFSKGTNYGYTF
TRBV6-5	NA	NA	TRBJ2-2	TGTGCCAGCAGTTACTTCTCCGTGAACACCGGGGAGCTGTTTTTT	CASSYFSVNTGELFF